This note documents a single T cell receptor (beta chain) sequence. TCRdb's copy holds only in-frame clones and misses some; the assay was immunoSEQ multiplex PCR. This sample has some 98,000 clones, with about 94% found just once. These data come from a study of technical replicates of blood from a handful of donors. This CDR3 contains 16 residues. CDR1 and CDR2 from the germline V gene are SGHRS and YFSETQ. Trimming removed 2 bases from V and 8 bases from J, with 20 bases in between. This sequence joins TRBV5-1 and TRBJ2-4; D is perhaps TRBD2 (5 bases). Source material: T cells isolated from PBMCs. The sequence was obtained from a human donor in good health. CDR3 residues: CASSLNAGKSKDIQYF. In DNA form, the CDR3 reads TGCGCCAGCAGCTTAAACGCCGGGAAGAGTAAAGACATTCAGTACTTC.